This T cell receptor beta chain was found in a study of cytomegalovirus exposure and HLA in healthy donors. Study-wide results and caveats: Donors were assumed by presence/absence analyses to have roughly uniform sequencing depth. Reports indicate that TCR beta sequences accurately predicted the HLA-A and HLA-B alleles of most subjects.

Germline V gene data show CDR1 as SGHTA and CDR2 as FQGTGA. The CDR3 is made up of 18 amino acids. Regarding donors, all were healthy bone marrow donors. Notes on this clone: Its antigen is unknown. A junction boundary mismatches the germline segment, possibly from a read error.

In the PCR, 60 Vbeta and 13 Jbeta primers were used. Authors' data handling: The count from a later analysis was tens of millions of unique TCR beta chains, some 12 million of them shared. Produced via immunoSEQ multiplex PCR; TCRdb's table is partial and in-frame only. From that table come the V and J calls and clone size; the DNA was used to work out D and trimming. This sample lists roughly 79,000 clones; its ten largest clones have about 5%. Sequencing was carried out using PBMCs. This clonotype was sampled from a man aged 25 to 45 in good health and CMV-seronegative. This sequence joins TRBV7-3 and TRBJ1-2, with TRBD1 as a possible D gene (5 bases). CDR3 sequence reads: CASILPALGGELPYGYTF. CDR3 bases: TGTGCCAGCATCTTACCGGCCTTGGGGGGGGAACTGCCCTATGGCTACACCTTC.